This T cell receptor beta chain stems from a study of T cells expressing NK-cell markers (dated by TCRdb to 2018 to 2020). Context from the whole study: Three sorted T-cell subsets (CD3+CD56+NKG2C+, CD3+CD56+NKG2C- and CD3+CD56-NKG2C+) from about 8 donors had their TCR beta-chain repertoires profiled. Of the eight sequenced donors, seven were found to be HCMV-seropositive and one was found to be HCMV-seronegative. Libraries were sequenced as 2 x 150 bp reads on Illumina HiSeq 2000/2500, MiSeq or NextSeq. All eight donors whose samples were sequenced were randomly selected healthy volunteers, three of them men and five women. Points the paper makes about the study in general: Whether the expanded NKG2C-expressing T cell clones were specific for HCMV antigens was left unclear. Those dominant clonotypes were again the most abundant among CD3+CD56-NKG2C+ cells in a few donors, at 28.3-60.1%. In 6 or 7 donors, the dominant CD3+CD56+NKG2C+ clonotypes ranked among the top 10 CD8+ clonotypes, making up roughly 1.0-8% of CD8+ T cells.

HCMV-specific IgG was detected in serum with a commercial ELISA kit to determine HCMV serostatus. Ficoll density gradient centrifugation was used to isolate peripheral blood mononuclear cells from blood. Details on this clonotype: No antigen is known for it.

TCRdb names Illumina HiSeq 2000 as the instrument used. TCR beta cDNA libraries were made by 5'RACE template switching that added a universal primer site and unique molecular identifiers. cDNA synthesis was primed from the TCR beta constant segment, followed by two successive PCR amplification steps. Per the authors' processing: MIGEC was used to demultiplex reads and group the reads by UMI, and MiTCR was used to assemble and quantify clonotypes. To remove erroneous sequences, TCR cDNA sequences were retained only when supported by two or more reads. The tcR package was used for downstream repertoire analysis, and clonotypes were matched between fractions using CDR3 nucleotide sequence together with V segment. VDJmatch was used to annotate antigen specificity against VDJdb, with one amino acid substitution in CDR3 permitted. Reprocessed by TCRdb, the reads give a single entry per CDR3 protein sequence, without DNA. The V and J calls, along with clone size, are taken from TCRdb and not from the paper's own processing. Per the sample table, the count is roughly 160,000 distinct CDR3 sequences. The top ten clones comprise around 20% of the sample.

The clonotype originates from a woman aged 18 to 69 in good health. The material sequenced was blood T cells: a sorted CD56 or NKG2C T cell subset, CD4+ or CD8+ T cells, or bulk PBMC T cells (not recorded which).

The CDR3 amino acid sequence is: CASSQPGQEIEQYF. The V gene is TRBV5-1 and the J gene is TRBJ2-7; the TCRdb D gene call, TRBD1, has no DNA to confirm it. Spanning cysteine to phenylalanine, the CDR3 consists of 14 amino acids. The coding DNA is unavailable. For CDR1 and CDR2, the germline V gene lists SGHRS and YFSETQ.